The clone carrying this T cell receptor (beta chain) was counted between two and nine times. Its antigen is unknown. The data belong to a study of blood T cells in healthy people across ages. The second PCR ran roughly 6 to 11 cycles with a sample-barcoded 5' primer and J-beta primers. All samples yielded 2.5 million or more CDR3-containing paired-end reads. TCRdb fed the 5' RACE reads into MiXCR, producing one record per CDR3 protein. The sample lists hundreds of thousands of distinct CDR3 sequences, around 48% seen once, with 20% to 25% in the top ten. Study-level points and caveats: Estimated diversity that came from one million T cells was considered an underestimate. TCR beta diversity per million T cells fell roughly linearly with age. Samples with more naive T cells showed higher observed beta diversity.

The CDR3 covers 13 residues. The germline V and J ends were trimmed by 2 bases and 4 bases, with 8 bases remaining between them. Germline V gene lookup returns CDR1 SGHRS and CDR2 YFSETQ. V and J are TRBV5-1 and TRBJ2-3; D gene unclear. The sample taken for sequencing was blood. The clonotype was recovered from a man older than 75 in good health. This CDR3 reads CASSFRRSDTQYF. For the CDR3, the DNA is TGCGCCAGCAGCTTCAGGAGATCAGATACGCAGTATTTT.